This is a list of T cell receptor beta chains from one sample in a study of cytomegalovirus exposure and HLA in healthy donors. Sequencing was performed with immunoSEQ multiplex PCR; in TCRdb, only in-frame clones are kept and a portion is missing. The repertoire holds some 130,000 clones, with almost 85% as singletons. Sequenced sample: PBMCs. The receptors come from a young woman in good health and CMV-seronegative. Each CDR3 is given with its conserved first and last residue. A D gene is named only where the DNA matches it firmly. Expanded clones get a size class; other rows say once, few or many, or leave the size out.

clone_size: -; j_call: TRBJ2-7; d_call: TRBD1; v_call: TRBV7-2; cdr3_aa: CASSFGDRPYEQYF; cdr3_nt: TGTGCCAGCAGCTTTGGGGACAGGCCCTACGAGCAGTACTTC
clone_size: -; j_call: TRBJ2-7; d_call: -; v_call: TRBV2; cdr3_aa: CASSETQGGEQYF; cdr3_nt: TGTGCCAGCAGTGAAACCCAGGGCGGTGAGCAGTACTTC
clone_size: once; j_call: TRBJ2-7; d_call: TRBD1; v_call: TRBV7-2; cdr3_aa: CASSLAGQDSYEQYF; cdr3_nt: TGTGCCAGCAGCTTAGCGGGACAGGACTCCTACGAGCAGTACTTC
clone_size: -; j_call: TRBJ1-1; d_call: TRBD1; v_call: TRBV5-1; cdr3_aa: CASSFRQGGNTEAFF; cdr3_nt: TGCGCCAGCAGCTTCCGACAGGGGGGGAACACTGAAGCTTTCTTT
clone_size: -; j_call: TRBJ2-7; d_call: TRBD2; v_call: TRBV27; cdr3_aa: CANPGGPSYEQYF; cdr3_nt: TGTGCCAACCCGGGGGGACCTTCCTACGAGCAGTACTTC
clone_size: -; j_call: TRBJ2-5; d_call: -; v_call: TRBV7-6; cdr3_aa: CASSSDPSIAETQYF; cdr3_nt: TGTGCCAGCAGCTCGGACCCTAGCATCGCAGAGACCCAGTACTTC
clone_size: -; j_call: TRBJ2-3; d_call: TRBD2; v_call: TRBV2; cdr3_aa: CASSTSGGTDTQYF; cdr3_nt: TGTGCCAGCAGTACTAGCGGGGGCACAGATACGCAGTATTTT
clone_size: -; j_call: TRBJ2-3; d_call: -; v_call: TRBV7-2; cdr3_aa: CASRGGLYTQYF; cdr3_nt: TGTGCCAGCCGCGGGGGCCTGTATACGCAGTATTTT
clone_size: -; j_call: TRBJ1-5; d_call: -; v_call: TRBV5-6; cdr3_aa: CASSSWGKRSNQPQHF; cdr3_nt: TGTGCCAGCAGCTCATGGGGCAAGCGAAGCAATCAGCCCCAGCATTTT
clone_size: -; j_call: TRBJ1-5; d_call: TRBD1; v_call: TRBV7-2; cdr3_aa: CASSFTGDQPQHF; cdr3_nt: TGTGCCAGCAGCTTCACAGGGGATCAGCCCCAGCATTTT
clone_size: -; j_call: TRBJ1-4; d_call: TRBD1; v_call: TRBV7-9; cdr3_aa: CASSQMGQGERNEKLFF; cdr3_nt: TGTGCCAGCAGCCAAATGGGACAGGGAGAACGTAATGAAAAACTGTTTTTT
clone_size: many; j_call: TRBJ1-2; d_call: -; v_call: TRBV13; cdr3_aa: CASSLEGKGGYTF; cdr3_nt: TGTGCCAGCAGCTTGGAGGGGAAGGGTGGCTACACCTTC
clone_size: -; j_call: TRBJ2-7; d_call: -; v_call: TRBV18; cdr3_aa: CASSPPRTGTYEQYF; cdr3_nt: TGTGCCAGCTCACCCCCCCGGACGGGAACCTACGAGCAGTACTTC
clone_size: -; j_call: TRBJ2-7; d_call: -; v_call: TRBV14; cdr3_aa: CASSQVISRIAQYF; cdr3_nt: TGTGCCAGCAGCCAAGTAATTTCGCGGATCGCGCAGTACTTC
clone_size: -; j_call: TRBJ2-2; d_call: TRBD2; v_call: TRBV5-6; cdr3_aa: CASRRRTSVAGELFF; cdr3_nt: TGTGCCAGCAGACGCCGGACTAGCGTGGCCGGGGAGCTGTTTTTT
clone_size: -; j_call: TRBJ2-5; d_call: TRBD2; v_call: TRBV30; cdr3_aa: CAWSRTRTSGGAQETQYF; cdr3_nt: TGTGCCTGGAGTAGAACGCGGACTAGCGGGGGAGCCCAAGAGACCCAGTACTTC
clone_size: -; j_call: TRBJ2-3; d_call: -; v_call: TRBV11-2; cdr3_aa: CASSPNLGGTDTQYF; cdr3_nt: TGTGCCAGCAGCCCGAATCTCGGGGGCACAGATACGCAGTATTTT
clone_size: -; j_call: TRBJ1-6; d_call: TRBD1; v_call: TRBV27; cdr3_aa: CASSLDRGPDSPPHF; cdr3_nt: TGTGCCAGCAGTTTGGACAGGGGGCCCGATTCACCCCCCCACTTT
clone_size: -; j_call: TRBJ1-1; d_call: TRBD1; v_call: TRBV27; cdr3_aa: CASSDRDRGLDEAFF; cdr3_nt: TGTGCCAGCAGTGACCGGGACAGGGGGCTCGATGAAGCTTTCTTT
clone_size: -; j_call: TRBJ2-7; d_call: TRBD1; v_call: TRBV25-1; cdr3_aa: CASGTGTGWEDEQYF; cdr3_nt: TGTGCCAGCGGAACCGGGACAGGGTGGGAGGACGAGCAGTACTTC
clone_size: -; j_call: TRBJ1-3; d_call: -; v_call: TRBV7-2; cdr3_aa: CASSLRGSSGNTIYF; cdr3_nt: TGTGCCAGCAGCTTAAGGGGCAGTTCTGGAAACACCATATATTTT
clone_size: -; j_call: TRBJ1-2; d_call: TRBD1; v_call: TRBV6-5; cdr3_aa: CASSYRDRGGGYTF; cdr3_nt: TGTGCCAGCAGTTATCGGGACAGGGGAGGCGGCTACACCTTC
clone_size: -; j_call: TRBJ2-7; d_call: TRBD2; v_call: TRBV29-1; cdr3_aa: CSVDSGGYEQYF; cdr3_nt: TGCAGCGTTGATAGCGGGGGATACGAGCAGTACTTC
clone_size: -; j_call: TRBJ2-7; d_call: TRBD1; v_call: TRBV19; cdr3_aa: CASNPGTGYGGRYEQYF; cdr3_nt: TGTGCCTCCAATCCCGGGACAGGGTACGGCGGGCGTTACGAGCAGTACTTC
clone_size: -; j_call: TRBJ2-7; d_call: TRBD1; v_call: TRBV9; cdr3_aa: CASSITGTASYEQYF; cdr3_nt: TGTGCCAGCAGCATTACAGGGACAGCCTCCTACGAGCAGTACTTC